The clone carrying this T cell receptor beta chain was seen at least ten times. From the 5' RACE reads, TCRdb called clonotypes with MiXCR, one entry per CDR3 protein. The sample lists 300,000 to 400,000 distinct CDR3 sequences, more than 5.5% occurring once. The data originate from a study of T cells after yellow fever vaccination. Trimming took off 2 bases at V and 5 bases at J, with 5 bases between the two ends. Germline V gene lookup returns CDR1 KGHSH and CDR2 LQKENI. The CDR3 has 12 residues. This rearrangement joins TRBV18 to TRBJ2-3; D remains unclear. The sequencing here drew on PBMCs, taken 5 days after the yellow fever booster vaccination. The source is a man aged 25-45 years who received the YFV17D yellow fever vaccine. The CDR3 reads CASSPSRDTQYF. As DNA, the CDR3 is TGTGCCAGCTCACCATCAAGAGATACGCAGTATTTT.